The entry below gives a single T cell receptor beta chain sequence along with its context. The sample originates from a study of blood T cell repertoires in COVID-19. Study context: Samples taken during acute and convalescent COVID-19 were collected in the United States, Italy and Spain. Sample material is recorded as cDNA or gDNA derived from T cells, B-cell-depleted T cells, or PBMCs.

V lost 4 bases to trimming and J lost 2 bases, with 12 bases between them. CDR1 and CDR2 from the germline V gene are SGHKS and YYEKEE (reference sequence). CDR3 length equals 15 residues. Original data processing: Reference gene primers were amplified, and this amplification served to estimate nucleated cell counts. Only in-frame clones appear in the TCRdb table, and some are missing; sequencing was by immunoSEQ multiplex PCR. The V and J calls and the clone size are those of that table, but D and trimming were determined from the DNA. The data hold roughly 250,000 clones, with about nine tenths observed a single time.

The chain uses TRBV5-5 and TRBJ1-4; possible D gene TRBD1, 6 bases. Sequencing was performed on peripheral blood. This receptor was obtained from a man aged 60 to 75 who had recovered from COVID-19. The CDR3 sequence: CASSLEGVTNEKLFF. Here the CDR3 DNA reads TGTGCCAGCAGCCTGGAGGGGGTTACTAATGAAAAACTGTTTTTT.